This T cell receptor (beta chain) derives from a study of cytomegalovirus exposure and HLA in healthy donors. PCR used 60 Vbeta primers and 13 Jbeta primers. Generated by immunoSEQ multiplex PCR, the TCRdb table keeps only in-frame clones and is missing some. The table has 30,000 to 45,000 clones, roughly 81% seen once; the top ten hold about 9.3%. The CDR3 spans 15 residues. Looked up from germline, CDR1 is SGHDT and CDR2 is YYEEEE. V gave up 4 bases and J gave up 5 bases, with 18 bases separating them. On this clone: The antigen is unknown.

Findings of the study overall: Earlier analysis found most TCR beta V segments productive about 90% or about 30% of the time. Researchers counted approximately 160 TCR beta chains as cytomegalovirus-associated.

The TCR originated in a woman aged 40 to 55 in good health and CMV-seronegative. The sequenced sample was PBMCs. V gene TRBV5-6 combines with J gene TRBJ1-2; perhaps TRBD1 as D (6 bases). The CDR3 DNA is TGTGCCAGCAGCGGCTCCGGACAGCCGGCGTATGGCTACACCTTC. It is translated as CASSGSGQPAYGYTF.